This TCR beta chain comes out of a study of a mutant IDH1 vaccine in newly diagnosed glioma. Overall study: Vaccination started 4-6 weeks after radiotherapy alone, or with temozolomide cycles.

Described time point: week 11, during vaccination. Vaccination comprised doses that each held 300 ug of mutant IDH1 20-mer peptide, plus topical imiquimod. Details on this clone: Its target is unknown.

Regarding the study as a whole: Among top peripheral T cell clonotypes, changes seemed unrelated to pseudoprogression.

Profiled with immunoSEQ multiplex PCR; TCRdb holds only in-frame clones, not every one. The sample has under 55,000 clones; roughly nine tenths are singletons. The CDR3 sequence is 15 residues long. V lost 1 base to trimming and J lost 6 bases, with 16 bases between them. From germline, CDR1 is SGHAT and CDR2 FQNNGV. The sequence was obtained from a man aged 45-60 years with glioma. Sequences were derived from PBMCs, sampled from a glioma patient whose treatment included an IDH1 peptide vaccine. The chain couples TRBV11-2 to TRBJ2-7; D is undetermined. The CDR3 here is CASSLVRIRYREQYF. In DNA form, the CDR3 reads TGTGCCAGCAGCTTAGTCAGAATTCGCTATCGCGAGCAGTACTTC.